This T cell receptor (beta chain) was sequenced in a study of blood T cell repertoires in COVID-19. About the study: From the United States, Italy and Spain came samples of acute and convalescent COVID-19. PBMCs, B-cell-depleted T cells, or T cells provided the cDNA or gDNA that made up the material.

Per the study methods: Amplification of reference gene primers provided the estimated nucleated cell counts. TCRdb's copy holds only in-frame clones and misses some; the assay was immunoSEQ multiplex PCR. The V and J calls and clone size come from that table; D and trimming were worked out from the DNA. Counted here are about 90,000 clones, approximately 88% occurring once; the ten biggest clones make up approximately 0.5%. The origin of this receptor is a man aged 55 to 69 with acute or convalescent COVID-19. Sequenced sample: peripheral blood.

CDR3 in amino acids: CASSQAVGLRRGHGELFF. For the CDR3, the DNA is TGCGCCAGCAGCCAAGCAGTTGGATTGCGCAGGGGGCACGGGGAGCTGTTTTTT. This chain joins TRBV4-1 and TRBJ2-2, with 8 nucleotides matching TRBD1. The CDR3 spans 18 residues. V was clipped by 1 base and J by 7 bases; unmatched bases: 14. Germline CDR1 and CDR2: MGHRA and YSYEKL.